What follows describes a single T cell receptor beta chain. The antigen remains undetermined. The record originates from a study of beta chain features in type 1 diabetes. General observations from the study: In all four CD4+ subsets, TCRB CDR3 length was significantly, moderately reduced in type 1 diabetes. The question of HLA type influencing TCRB rearrangement was one that remained unresolved here. Sequencing from cDNA could over-represent high-TCR-expressing cells.

There are 12 residues in the CDR3. Germline assignment: CDR1 LNHNV and CDR2 YYDKDF (reference sequence). Trimming left V 0 bases short and J 5 bases short, with 4 bases between. The study reverse transcribed the entire isolated RNA, so it sequenced expressed TCRB transcripts. The method was immunoSEQ multiplex PCR; TCRdb's version includes in-frame clones alone and lacks a portion of them. This sample has about 340,000 clones, with 7% to 10% found just once. Every donor had blood drawn once into heparin, around 120 mL on average. V usage is TRBV15 and J usage is TRBJ1-2, with unresolved D. The TCR sequence derives from a man aged 25-45 years with type 1 diabetes. The sample was central memory CD4+ T cells from blood. This chain's CDR3 is CATSRDRYGYTF. CDR3 bases: TGTGCCACCAGCAGAGATCGGTATGGCTACACCTTC.